This T cell receptor beta chain was identified during a study of CD8+ T cells in alopecia areata. Trimming stripped 3 bases from V and 4 bases from J, with 19 bases between. CDR1 is LNHDA and CDR2 is SQIVND in the germline V gene (reference sequence). CDR3 length: 17 amino acids. A note on this clone: Its specificity is not known.

As to treatment: oral pan-JAK inhibitor, 5-10 mg twice daily. Overall study findings and caveats: Any link of baseline CD8+ expansion to response, resting on one nonresponder, remains uncertain.

Isolated RNA was reverse transcribed into cDNA used as the sequencing template. The table came from immunoSEQ multiplex PCR; TCRdb's copy has only in-frame clones and leaves some out. The data hold 150,000 to 200,000 clones, with more than 50% observed a single time. This chain uses TRBV19 with TRBJ1-5; D gene uncertain. Sequencing used CD4+ T cells sorted from blood, obtained at week 24, from a patient treated with tofacitinib. The origin of this receptor is a human donor with alopecia areata. For the CDR3, the DNA is TGTGCCAGTAGTATTGGGAGAAGGCGAACCTTAAATCAGCCCCAGCATTTT. Translated: CASSIGRRRTLNQPQHF.